Sequencing of this TCR beta chain was carried out in a study of blood T cell repertoires in COVID-19. Clones were read by immunoSEQ multiplex PCR, and TCRdb kept only the in-frame ones, dropping some. This table has a few hundred thousand clones, around 90% appearing once. This receptor was identified in a man aged 30-40 years who had been exposed to COVID-19. Sequenced input: PBMCs or T cells enriched from blood (not recorded which).

The CDR3 DNA sequence: TGTGCCAGCAGCCAAGTAAGGAGTGACTATGGCTACACCTTC. Translating it yields CASSQVRSDYGYTF. The chain recombines TRBV3-1 (or the pseudogene TRBV3-2) with TRBJ1-2; D gene ambiguous. The CDR3 is made up of 14 amino acids. Germline CDR1 reads LGHDT; CDR2 reads YNNKEL (reference sequence). V lost 1 base to trimming and J lost 3 bases, with 9 bases between them.